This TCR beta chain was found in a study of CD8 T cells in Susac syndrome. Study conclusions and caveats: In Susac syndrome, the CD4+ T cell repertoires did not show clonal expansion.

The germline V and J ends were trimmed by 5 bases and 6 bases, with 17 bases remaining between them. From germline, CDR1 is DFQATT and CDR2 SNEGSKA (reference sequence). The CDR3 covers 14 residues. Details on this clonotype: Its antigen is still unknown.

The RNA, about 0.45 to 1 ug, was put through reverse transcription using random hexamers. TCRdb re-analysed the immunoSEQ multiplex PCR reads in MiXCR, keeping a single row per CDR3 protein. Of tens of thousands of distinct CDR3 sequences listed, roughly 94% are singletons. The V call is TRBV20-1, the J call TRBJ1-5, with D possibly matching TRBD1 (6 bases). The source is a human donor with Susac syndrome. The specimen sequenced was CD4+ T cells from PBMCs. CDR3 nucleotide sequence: TGCAGTGCTGAGCTCTGGGGGCCGGGTCAGCCCCAGCATTTT. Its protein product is CSAELWGPGQPQHF.